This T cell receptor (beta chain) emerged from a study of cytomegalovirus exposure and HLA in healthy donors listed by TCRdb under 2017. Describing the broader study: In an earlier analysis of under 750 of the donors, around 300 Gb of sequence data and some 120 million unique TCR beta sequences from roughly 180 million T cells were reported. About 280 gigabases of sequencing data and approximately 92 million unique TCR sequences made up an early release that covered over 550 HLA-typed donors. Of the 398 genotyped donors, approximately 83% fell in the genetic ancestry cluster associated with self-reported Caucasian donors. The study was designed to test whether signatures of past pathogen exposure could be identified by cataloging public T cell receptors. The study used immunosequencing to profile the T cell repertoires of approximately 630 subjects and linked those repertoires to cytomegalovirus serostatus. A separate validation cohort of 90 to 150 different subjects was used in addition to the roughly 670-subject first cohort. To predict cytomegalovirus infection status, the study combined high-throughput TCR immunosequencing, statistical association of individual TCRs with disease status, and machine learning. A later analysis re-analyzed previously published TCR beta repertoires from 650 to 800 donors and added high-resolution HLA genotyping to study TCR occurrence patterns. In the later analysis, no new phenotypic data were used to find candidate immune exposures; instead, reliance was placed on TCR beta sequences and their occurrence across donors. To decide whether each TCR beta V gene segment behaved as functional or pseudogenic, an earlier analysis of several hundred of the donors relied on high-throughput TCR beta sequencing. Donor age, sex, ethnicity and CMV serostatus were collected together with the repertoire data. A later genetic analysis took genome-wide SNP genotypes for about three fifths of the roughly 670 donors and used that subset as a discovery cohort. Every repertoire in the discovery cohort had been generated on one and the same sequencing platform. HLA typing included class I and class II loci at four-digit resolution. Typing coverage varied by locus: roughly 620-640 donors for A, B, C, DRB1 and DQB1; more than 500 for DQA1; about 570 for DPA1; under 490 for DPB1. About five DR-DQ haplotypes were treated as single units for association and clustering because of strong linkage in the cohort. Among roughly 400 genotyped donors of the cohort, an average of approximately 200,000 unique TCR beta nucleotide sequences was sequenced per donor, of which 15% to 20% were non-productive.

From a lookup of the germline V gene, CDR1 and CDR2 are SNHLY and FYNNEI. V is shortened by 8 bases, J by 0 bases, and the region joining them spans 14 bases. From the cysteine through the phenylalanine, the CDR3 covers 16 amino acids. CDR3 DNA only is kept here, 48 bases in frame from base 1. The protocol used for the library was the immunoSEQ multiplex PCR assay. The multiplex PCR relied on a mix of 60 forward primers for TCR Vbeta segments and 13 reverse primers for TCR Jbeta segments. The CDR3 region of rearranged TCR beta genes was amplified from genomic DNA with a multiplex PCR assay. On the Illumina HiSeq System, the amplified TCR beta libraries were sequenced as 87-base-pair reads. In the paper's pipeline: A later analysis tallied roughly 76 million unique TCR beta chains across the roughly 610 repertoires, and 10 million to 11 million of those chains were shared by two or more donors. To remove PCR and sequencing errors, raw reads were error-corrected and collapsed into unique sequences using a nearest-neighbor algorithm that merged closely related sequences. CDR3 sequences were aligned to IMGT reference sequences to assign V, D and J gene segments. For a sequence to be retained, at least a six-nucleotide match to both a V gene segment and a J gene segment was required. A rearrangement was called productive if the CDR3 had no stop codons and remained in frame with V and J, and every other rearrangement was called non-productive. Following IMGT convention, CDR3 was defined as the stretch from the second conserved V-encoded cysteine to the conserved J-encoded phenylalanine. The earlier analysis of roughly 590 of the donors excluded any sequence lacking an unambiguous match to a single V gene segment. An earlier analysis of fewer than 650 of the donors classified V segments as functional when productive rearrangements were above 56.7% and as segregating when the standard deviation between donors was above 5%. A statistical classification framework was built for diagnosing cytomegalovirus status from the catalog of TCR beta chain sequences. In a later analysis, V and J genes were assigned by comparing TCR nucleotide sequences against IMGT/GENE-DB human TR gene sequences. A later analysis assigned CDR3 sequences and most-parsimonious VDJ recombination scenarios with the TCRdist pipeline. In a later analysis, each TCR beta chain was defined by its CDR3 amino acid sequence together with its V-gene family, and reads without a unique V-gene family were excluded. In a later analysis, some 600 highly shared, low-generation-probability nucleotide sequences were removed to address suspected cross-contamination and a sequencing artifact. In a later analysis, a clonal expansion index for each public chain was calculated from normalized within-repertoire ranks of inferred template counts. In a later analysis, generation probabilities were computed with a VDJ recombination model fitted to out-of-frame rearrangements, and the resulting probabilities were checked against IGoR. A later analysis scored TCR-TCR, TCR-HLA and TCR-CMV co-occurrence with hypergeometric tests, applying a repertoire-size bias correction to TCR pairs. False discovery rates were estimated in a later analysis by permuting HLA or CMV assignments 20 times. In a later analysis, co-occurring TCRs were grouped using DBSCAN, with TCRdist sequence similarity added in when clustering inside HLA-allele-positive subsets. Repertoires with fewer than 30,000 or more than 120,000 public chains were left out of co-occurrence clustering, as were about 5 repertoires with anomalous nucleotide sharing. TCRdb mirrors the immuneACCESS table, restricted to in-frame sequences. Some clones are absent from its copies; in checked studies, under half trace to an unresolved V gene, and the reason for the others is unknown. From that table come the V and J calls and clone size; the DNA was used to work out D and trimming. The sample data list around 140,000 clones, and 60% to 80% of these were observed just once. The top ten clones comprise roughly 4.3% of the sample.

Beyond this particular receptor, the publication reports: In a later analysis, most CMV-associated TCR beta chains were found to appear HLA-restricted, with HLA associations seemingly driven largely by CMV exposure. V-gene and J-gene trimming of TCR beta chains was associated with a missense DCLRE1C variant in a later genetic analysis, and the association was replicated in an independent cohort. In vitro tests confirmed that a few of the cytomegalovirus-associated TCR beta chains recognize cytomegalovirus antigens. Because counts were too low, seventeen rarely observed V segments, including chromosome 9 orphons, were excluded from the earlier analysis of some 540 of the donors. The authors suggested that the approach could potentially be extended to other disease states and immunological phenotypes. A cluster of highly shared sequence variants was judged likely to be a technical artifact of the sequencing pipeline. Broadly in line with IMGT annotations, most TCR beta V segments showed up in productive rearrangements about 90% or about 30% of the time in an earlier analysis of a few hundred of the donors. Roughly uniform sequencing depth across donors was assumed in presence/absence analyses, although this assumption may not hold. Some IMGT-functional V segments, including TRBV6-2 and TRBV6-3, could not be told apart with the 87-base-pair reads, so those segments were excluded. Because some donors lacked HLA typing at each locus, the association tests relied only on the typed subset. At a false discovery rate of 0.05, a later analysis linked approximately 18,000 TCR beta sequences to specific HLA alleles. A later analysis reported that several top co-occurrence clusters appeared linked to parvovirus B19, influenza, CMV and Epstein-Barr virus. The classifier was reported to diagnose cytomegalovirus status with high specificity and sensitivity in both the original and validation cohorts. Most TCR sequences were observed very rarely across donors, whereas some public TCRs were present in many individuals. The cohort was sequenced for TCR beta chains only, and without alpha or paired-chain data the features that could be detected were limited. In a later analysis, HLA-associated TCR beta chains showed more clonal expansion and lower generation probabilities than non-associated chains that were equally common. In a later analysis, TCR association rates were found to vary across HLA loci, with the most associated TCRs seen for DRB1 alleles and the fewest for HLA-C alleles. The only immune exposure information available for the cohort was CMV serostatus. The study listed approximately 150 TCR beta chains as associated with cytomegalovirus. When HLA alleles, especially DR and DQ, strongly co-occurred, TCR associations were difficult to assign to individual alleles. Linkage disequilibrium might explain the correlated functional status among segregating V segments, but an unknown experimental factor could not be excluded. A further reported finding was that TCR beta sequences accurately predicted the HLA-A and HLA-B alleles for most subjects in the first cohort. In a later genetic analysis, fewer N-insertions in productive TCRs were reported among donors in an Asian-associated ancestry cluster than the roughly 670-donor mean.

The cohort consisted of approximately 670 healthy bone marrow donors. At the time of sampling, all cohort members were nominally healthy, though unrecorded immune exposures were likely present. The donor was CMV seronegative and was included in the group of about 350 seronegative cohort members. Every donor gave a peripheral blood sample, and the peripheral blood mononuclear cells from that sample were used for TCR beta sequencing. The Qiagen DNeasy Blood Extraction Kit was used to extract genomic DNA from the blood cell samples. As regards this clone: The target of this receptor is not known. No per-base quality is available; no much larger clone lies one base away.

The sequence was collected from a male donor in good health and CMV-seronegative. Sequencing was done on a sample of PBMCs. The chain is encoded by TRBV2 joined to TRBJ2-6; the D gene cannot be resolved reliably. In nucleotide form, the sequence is TGTGCCAGCCGCGGCAGTACACTCTCTGGGGCCAACGTCCTGACTTTC. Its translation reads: CASRGSTLSGANVLTF.